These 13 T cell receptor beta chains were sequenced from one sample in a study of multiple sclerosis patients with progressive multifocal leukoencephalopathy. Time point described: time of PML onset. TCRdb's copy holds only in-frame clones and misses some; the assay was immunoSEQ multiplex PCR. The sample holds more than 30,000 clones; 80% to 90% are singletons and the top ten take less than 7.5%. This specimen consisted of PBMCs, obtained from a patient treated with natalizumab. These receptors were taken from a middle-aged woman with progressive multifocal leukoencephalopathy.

The CDR3 spells CASTPRPAGGYNEQFF. CDR3 coding DNA: TGTGCCAGCACCCCGAGGCCAGCGGGGGGCTACAATGAGCAGTTCTTC. The gene calls are TRBV7-2 and TRBJ2-1; TRBD2 agrees at 9 bases. The CDR3 has 16 residues. Per the germline V gene, CDR1 is SGHTA and CDR2 is FQGNSA. Losses at the gene ends were 7 bases for V and 3 bases for J; bases not matched to a gene: 10.

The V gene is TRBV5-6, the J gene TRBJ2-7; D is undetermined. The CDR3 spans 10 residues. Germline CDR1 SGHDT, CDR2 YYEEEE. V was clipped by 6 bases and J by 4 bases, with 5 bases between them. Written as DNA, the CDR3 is TGTGCCAGCACCAAATACGAGCAGTACTTC. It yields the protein CASTKYEQYF.

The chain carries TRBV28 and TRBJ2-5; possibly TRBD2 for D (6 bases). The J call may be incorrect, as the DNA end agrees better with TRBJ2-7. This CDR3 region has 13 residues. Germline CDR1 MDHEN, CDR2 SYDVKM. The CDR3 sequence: CASRSGTLYEQYF. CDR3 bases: TGTGCCAGCAGGTCCGGGACTCTTTACGAGCAGTACTTC.

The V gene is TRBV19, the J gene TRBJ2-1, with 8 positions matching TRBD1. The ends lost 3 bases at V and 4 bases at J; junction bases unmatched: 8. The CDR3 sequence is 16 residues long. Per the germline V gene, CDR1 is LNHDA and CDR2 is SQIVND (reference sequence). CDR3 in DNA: TGTGCCAGTAGTATGGATCCGGGACAGGCATACAATGAGCAGTTCTTC. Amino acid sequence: CASSMDPGQAYNEQFF. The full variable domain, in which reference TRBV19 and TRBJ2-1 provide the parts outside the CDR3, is DGGITQSPKYLFRKEGQNVTLSCEQNLNHDAMYWYRQDPGQGLRLIYYSQIVNDFQKGDIAEGYSVSREKKESFPLTVTSAQKNPTAFYLCASSMDPGQAYNEQFFGPGTRLTVL.

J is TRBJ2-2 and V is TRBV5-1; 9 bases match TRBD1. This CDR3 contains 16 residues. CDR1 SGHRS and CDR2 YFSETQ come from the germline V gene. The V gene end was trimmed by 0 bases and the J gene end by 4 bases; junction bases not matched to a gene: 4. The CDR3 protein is CASSLAGTGSTGELFF. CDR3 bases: TGCGCCAGCAGCTTGGCCGGGACAGGGAGCACCGGGGAGCTGTTTTTT.

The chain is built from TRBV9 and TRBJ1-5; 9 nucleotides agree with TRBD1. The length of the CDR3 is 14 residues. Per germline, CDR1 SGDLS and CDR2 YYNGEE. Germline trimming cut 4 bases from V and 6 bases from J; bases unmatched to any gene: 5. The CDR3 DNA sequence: TGTGCCAGCAGCCAGGGACAGGGATGTCAGCCCCAGCATTTT. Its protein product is CASSQGQGCQPQHF.

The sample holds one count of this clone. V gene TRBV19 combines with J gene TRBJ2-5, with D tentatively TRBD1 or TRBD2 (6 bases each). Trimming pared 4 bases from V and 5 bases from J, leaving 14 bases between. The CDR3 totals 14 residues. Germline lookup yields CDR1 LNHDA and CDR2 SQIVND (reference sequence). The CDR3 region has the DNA TGTGCCAGTAGTAGGGGGGCTTTTCTGGAGACCCAGTACTTC. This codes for CASSRGAFLETQYF.

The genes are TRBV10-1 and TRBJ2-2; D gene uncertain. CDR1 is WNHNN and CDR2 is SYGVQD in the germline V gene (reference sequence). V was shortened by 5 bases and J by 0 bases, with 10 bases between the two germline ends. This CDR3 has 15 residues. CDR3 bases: TGCGCCAGCAGTATCGACTCCGCGAACACCGGGGAGCTGTTTTTT. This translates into CASSIDSANTGELFF.

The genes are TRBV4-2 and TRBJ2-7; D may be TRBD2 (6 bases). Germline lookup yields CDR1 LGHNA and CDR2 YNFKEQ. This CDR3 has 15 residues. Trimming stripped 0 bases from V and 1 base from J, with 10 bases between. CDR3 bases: TGTGCCAGCAGCCAAGATTCCGGGGGTTCCTACGAGCAGTACTTC. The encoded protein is CASSQDSGGSYEQYF.

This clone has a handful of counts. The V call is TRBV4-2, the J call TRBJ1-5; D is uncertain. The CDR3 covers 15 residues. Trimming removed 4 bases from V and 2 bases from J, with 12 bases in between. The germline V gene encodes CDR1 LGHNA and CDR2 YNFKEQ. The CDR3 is CASSPQTEGNQPQHF. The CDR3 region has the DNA TGTGCCAGCAGCCCACAGACTGAGGGCAATCAGCCCCAGCATTTT.

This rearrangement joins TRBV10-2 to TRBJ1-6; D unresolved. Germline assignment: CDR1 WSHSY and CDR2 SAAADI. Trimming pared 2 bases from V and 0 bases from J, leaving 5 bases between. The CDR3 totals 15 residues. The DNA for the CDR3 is TGCGCCAGCAGTGAGCCAATCTCCTATAATTCACCCCTCCACTTT. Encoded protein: CASSEPISYNSPLHF.

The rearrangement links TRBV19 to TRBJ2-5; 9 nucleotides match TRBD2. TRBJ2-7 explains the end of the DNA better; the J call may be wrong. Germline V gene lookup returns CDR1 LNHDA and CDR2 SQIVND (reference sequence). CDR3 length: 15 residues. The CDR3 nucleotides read TGTGCCTGCCGGGAGTCGGCGGGAGGGCCATACGAGCAGTACTTC. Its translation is CACRESAGGPYEQYF.

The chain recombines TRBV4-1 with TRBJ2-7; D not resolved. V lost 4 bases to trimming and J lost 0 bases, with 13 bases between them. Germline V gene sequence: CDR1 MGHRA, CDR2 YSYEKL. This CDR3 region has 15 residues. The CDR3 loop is CASSPHAADSYEQYF. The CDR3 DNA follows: TGCGCCAGCAGCCCACATGCGGCCGACTCCTACGAGCAGTACTTC.